One TCR beta chain is described in this entry. Its antigen is unknown. Germline V lookup: CDR1 SGHTA, CDR2 FQGTGA. CDR3 length equals 13 residues. The RNA usage for each TCR library was approximately 3,500 ng of total RNA. TCRdb processed the 5' RACE reads again and assigns one entry to each CDR3 protein, with no DNA. The sample spans about 160,000 distinct CDR3 sequences; the ten largest clones claim about 2.7%. The data are from a study of monozygotic twins with inflammatory bowel disease. Broader study findings: Subtypes among T cells remained indistinguishable.

The sample consisted of blood. This chain connects TRBV7-3 to TRBJ2-3. This clonotype was sampled from a human donor with ulcerative colitis or Crohn's disease, or a healthy co-twin of an affected twin (not recorded which). The chain's CDR3 is CASSLPFTDTQYF.